The 18 T cell receptor beta chains listed next were all sequenced from one sample in a study of shared clonotypes between healthy human individuals. Sequencing used immunoSEQ multiplex PCR; TCRdb keeps in-frame clones, though not all of them. Of 550,000 to 850,000 clones in the sample, roughly 70% were seen once. The sequenced sample was memory CD4+ T cells sorted from blood. Subset denoted: CD45RA-negative fraction. Receptor source: a woman aged 25 to 39 in good health.

The chain is built from TRBV21-1 and TRBJ2-7; TRBD2 is the table's D call, not checked against the DNA. TRBV21-1 is a listed pseudogene. This CDR3 spans 17 amino acids. In DNA form, the CDR3 reads TGTGCCAGCAGCAAAATGGGACTAGCGGGAACCTCCTACGAGCAGTACTTC. It yields the protein CASSKMGLAGTSYEQYF.

The CDR3 sequence: CSVAQGANGYTF. DNA for the CDR3: TGCAGCGTTGCTCAGGGGGCTAATGGCTACACCTTC. V is TRBV29-1 and J is TRBJ1-2, with 8 nucleotides matching TRBD1. J gave up 6 bases and V 4 bases, and 4 bases lay outside the gene matches. Germline V gives CDR1 SQVTM, CDR2 ANQGSEA. This CDR3 has 12 residues.

The chain joins TRBV2 to TRBJ2-5; D is undetermined. V was cut by 0 bases and J by 7 bases, with 15 bases left in between. This CDR3 region has 15 residues. Germline V gene sequence: CDR1 SNHLY, CDR2 FYNNEI. CDR3 sequence: CASSEAAPASTTQYF. DNA for the CDR3: TGTGCCAGCAGTGAAGCCGCACCGGCGTCGACGACCCAGTACTTC.

As concerns this clone: A read error may explain this, as a much larger clone is one base away. The sample contains more than one DNA sequence encoding this CDR3. The chain carries TRBV5-4 and TRBJ2-5; 8 bases map to TRBD2. Looked up from germline, CDR1 is SGHNT and CDR2 is YYREEE (reference sequence). CDR3 size: 15 residues. The V segment lost 0 bases and the J segment 4 bases; nucleotides outside the gene matches: 5. CDR3 protein: CASSLAGGPGETQYF. CDR3 in DNA: TGTGCCAGCAGCTTGGCGGGGGGGCCGGGAGAGACCCAGTACTTC.

This rearrangement joins TRBV6-1 to TRBJ2-3; D is possibly TRBD2 (6 bases). CDR3 size: 14 residues. The germline V gene has CDR1 MNHNS and CDR2 SASEGT. With 7 bases removed from V and 2 bases from J, the gap between germline ends came to 13 bases. CDR3 amino acids: CASTGGGTTDTQYF. In DNA, the CDR3 is TGTGCCAGCACTGGGGGAGGCACCACAGATACGCAGTATTTT.

This chain links TRBV6-5 with TRBJ2-7, with D unresolved. Per germline, CDR1 MNHEY and CDR2 SVGAGI. This CDR3 is 15 amino acids long. Trimming left V 0 bases short and J 2 bases short, with 11 bases between. The CDR3 DNA is TGTGCCAGCAGTTACTCGAGCAACAGACCCTACGAGCAGTACTTC. Residues: CASSYSSNRPYEQYF.

This chain uses TRBV5-4 with TRBJ2-3; 10 nucleotides agree with TRBD2. The CDR3 runs 14 residues. The V gene's germline CDR1 is SGHNT and CDR2 YYREEE (reference sequence). The V and J ends lost 4 bases and 3 bases, in that order; junction bases with no gene match: 2. Written as DNA, the CDR3 is TGTGCCAGCAGCGGGGGACTAGCGACAGATACGCAGTATTTT. Translated: CASSGGLATDTQYF.

This clone was counted once. This sequence joins TRBV7-9 and TRBJ1-2, with 7 bases matching TRBD1. There are 14 residues in the CDR3. V dropped 0 bases and J dropped 8; count of bases not matched to a gene: 6. Germline V lookup: CDR1 SEHNR, CDR2 FQNEAQ (reference sequence). The CDR3 region has the DNA TGTGCCAGCAGCTTAGCCACAGGGGCGACAGGCTACACCTTC. It yields the protein CASSLATGATGYTF.

The chain uses TRBV12-5 and TRBJ1-2; 10 bases line up with TRBD1. Unmatched junction bases numbered 7, after V lost 2 bases and J lost 4 bases. The CDR3 loop spans 16 amino acids. Germline CDR1 is LGHNT and CDR2 is FRNRAP. The CDR3 loop reads CASGLLPGQGFYGYTF. CDR3 nucleotide sequence: TGTGCTAGTGGTTTGCTCCCGGGACAGGGGTTCTATGGCTACACCTTC.

On this clone: At the DNA level, this CDR3 is encoded by other sequences in the same sample as well. The chain combines TRBV1 with TRBJ2-1; the table's D call TRBD1 went unverified against the DNA. TRBV1 is a recognized pseudogene. CDR3 length: 15 amino acids. The CDR3 reads CTSSQEQEFHNEQFF. The DNA of the CDR3 is TGCACCAGCAGTCAAGAGCAGGAATTCCACAATGAGCAGTTCTTC.

The chain uses TRBV28 and TRBJ1-5; a weak D match, TRBD1 (6 bases). The V end lost 1 base, the J end lost 7 bases, and 17 bases lay between the germline ends. Germline CDR1 is MDHEN and CDR2 is SYDVKM. The CDR3 is made up of 16 amino acids. The CDR3: CASSLLDQGSDQPQHF. CDR3 nucleotide sequence: TGTGCCAGCAGTTTATTGGATCAGGGGTCGGACCAGCCCCAGCATTTT.

This chain connects TRBV28 to TRBJ2-3, with 10 bases identical to TRBD1. Germline lookup yields CDR1 MDHEN and CDR2 SYDVKM. The CDR3 has 15 residues. V dropped 5 bases and J dropped 4; count of bases not matched to a gene: 6. In nucleotides, the CDR3 is TGTGCCAGCAGTCAAGACAGGGGGCTTGCAGATACGCAGTATTTT. This codes for CASSQDRGLADTQYF.

V usage is TRBV11-2 and J usage is TRBJ2-7; D is uncertain. CDR1 is SGHAT, CDR2 FQNNGV, per germline. The length of the CDR3 is 15 residues. V lost 2 bases, J lost 1 base, and 12 bases lay in between. The CDR3 coding sequence is TGTGCCAGCAGCTTAAGAAGCAGAAGTTCCTACGAGCAGTACTTC. Translation: CASSLRSRSSYEQYF.

J is TRBJ2-1 and V is TRBV27; 8 bases fit TRBD1. The junction had 7 bases not matched to a gene; V was cut back by 1 base and J by 8 bases. Germline V gives CDR1 MNHEY, CDR2 SMNVEV (reference sequence). This CDR3 region has 15 residues. As DNA, the CDR3 is TGTGCCAGCAGTTTATGGCAGGGGGCGGCGGATGAGCAGTTCTTC. This sequence encodes CASSLWQGAADEQFF.

This clone has only one observation. The chain combines TRBV7-8 with TRBJ2-1; 11 positions match TRBD1. The germline gives CDR1 SGHVS, CDR2 FQNEAQ. V shed 5 bases, J shed 9 bases, and the junction held 6 bases outside the gene matches. The CDR3 covers 14 residues. This CDR3 reads CASSARTGGGEQFF. CDR3 in DNA: TGTGCCAGCAGCGCCAGGACAGGGGGCGGTGAGCAGTTCTTC.

CDR3: CASSIRHGYTF. Here the CDR3 DNA reads TGTGCCAGCAGTATTAGACATGGCTACACCTTC. The genes are TRBV25-1 and TRBJ1-2; D call uncertain. Germline CDR1 reads MGHDK; CDR2 reads SYGVNS. The CDR3 extends over 11 amino acids. Trimming took off 5 bases at V and 6 bases at J, with 7 bases between the two ends.

This rearrangement joins TRBV5-1 to TRBJ1-3; 7 nucleotides align to TRBD1. The CDR3 is made up of 15 amino acids. Trimming took 4 bases from V and 11 from J; bases not matched to a gene: 15. The germline V gene has CDR1 SGHRS and CDR2 YFSETQ. The CDR3 protein is CASSPGDRDLSSIYF. The CDR3 coding sequence is TGCGCCAGCAGCCCTGGGGACAGAGACCTTTCTTCCATATATTTT.

This chain joins TRBV4-1 and TRBJ2-7, with 13 bases lining up with TRBD2. The ends lost 4 bases at V and 9 bases at J; junction bases unmatched: 9. Germline V gene lookup returns CDR1 MGHRA and CDR2 YSYEKL. CDR3 length: 15 residues. This chain's CDR3 is CASSPPLAGGPVQYF. The CDR3 coding sequence is TGCGCCAGCAGCCCCCCACTAGCGGGAGGGCCAGTGCAGTACTTC.